Shown below are 13 T cell receptor beta chains from a single sample sequenced in a study of graft-versus-host responses after intestinal transplantation (dated by TCRdb to the early 2020s). According to the study, the label for this sample's time point signals: cells obtained before transplantation from donor or recipient. No antigen has been identified for these receptors. The library was built by means of the immunoSEQ multiplex PCR assay. TCRdb took over this immuneACCESS table, retaining in-frame rearrangements with V and J assigned. Such tables are incomplete; in checked studies, under half of the missing clones stem from an unresolved V gene, and the remainder is unexplained. Across this sample there are about 88,000 clones, with 85% to 95% seen only once. The leading ten clones occupy about 0.2% of the sample. The material was unstimulated CD4+ T cells sorted from spleen or lymph node cells, obtained before transplant. The receptors were gathered from a human donor who was the organ donor for an intestinal transplant.

The V gene is TRBV15, the J gene TRBJ2-3; 7 bases line up with TRBD1. With V trimmed by 2 bases and J by 4 bases, 6 bases remained unmatched. The CDR3 is made up of 15 amino acids. The germline gives CDR1 LNHNV, CDR2 YYDKDF (reference sequence). The CDR3 nucleotides are TGTGCCACCAGCAGATCGCGACAGGGACCAGATACGCAGTATTTT. This gives the protein CATSRSRQGPDTQYF.

The chain employs TRBV4-3 and TRBJ1-1; D call uncertain. The CDR3 is 14 residues long. Between the trimmed V and J ends, which lost 0 bases and 0 bases, there was a span of 5 bases. Germline CDR1 is LGHNA and CDR2 is YSLEER. CDR3 bases: TGCGCCAGCAGCCAAGATCGAGTGAACACTGAAGCTTTCTTT. Translating gives CASSQDRVNTEAFF.

The chain recombines TRBV5-1 with TRBJ2-7; D may correspond to TRBD1 or TRBD2 (7 bases each). V lost 4 bases and J lost 3, with 14 bases in between. From germline, CDR1 is SGHRS and CDR2 YFSETQ. This CDR3 has 14 residues. CDR3 sequence (DNA): TGCGCCAGCAGCCAAGCAGGGGGGGGCTACGAGCAGTACTTC. It specifies CASSQAGGGYEQYF.

V is TRBV28 and J is TRBJ2-6; no clear D gene. Germline loops: CDR1 MDHEN, CDR2 SYDVKM. The germline V and J ends were trimmed by 9 bases and 0 bases, with 3 bases remaining between them. The CDR3 has 12 residues. The CDR3 DNA is TGTGCCAGTAACTCTGGGGCCAACGTCCTGACTTTC. As protein: CASNSGANVLTF.

The chain couples TRBV28 to TRBJ1-2, with D perhaps TRBD1 (5 bases). V was shortened by 5 bases and J by 7 bases, with 20 bases between the two germline ends. Germline CDR1 is MDHEN and CDR2 is SYDVKM. This CDR3 has 15 amino acids. The CDR3 DNA reads TGTGCCAGCAGTACCCGGGGGTGGGGATCTAGTGGCTACACCTTC. Its protein is CASSTRGWGSSGYTF.

The gene calls are TRBV7-3 and TRBJ2-3; TRBD2 matches at 10 bases. Germline-derived CDR1 and CDR2 are SGHTA and FQGTGA. V gave up 5 bases and J gave up 2 bases; unmatched junction bases: 7. The CDR3 spans 16 residues. CDR3: CASSLGTSANTDTQYF. Here the CDR3 DNA reads TGTGCCAGCAGCCTAGGGACTAGCGCCAACACAGATACGCAGTATTTT.

This clone was counted only a few times. As DNA, the CDR3 is TGTGCCAGCAGCTTGGCAGATACGCAGTATTTT. It is translated as CASSLADTQYF. The chain joins TRBV5-8 to TRBJ2-3, with D uncertain. Trimming stripped 0 bases from V and 4 bases from J, with 0 bases between. CDR3 size: 11 residues. Germline CDR1 reads SGHTS; CDR2 reads YDEGEE.

V usage is TRBV4-1 and J usage is TRBJ2-7; 7 nucleotides match TRBD2. CDR3 length: 17 residues. Trimming removed 0 bases from V and 0 bases from J; junction bases left unmatched: 8. Germline assignment: CDR1 MGHRA and CDR2 YSYEKL. The CDR3 protein is CASSQDWLGGGSYEQYF. DNA of the CDR3: TGCGCCAGCAGCCAAGATTGGTTAGGCGGGGGCTCCTACGAGCAGTACTTC.

The rearrangement joins TRBV2 to TRBJ2-3; the match to TRBD2 covers 8 bases. V shed 2 bases and J 4 bases; nucleotides not matched to a gene: 2. This CDR3 comprises 14 residues. The germline V gene has CDR1 SNHLY and CDR2 FYNNEI. The CDR3 bases are TGTGCCAGCAGTGAACGGGGGGGCGCAGATACGCAGTATTTT. Translating it yields CASSERGGADTQYF.

The chain uses TRBV12-5 and TRBJ1-1; TRBD1 might be the D (6 bases). The CDR3 runs to 14 residues. Trimming cost V 2 bases and J 8 bases, with 15 bases left between them. The germline V gene has CDR1 LGHNT and CDR2 FRNRAP. The CDR3 spells CASGLKGGMGEAFF. The CDR3 DNA reads as TGTGCTAGTGGTTTGAAAGGGGGGATGGGGGAAGCTTTCTTT. Full variable domain (missing parts from reference TRBV12-5 and TRBJ1-1): DARVTQTPRHKVTEMGQEVTMRCQPILGHNTVFWYRQTMMQGLELLAYFRNRAPLDDSGMPKDRFSAEMPDATLATLKIQPSEPRDSAVYFCASGLKGGMGEAFFGQGTRLTVV.

The V call is TRBV7-2, the J call TRBJ2-7; the D is unclear. Trimming cost V 1 base and J 2 bases, with 6 bases left between them. This CDR3 is 13 amino acids long. CDR1 SGHTA and CDR2 FQGNSA come from the germline V gene. CDR3 region: CASSLDQTYEQYF. The CDR3 DNA reads TGTGCCAGCAGCTTAGACCAAACCTACGAGCAGTACTTC.

V gene TRBV4-1 combines with J gene TRBJ1-2; D gene uncertain. The CDR3 is 16 residues long. Germline loops: CDR1 MGHRA, CDR2 YSYEKL. The germline V and J ends were trimmed by 1 base and 7 bases, with 19 bases remaining between them. CDR3 coding DNA: TGCGCCAGCAGCCAAGTTTCGTCAGACAACGTTGGTGGCTACACCTTC. It codes for CASSQVSSDNVGGYTF.

The V call is TRBV6-6, the J call TRBJ2-1; TRBD2 matches 8 bases. The CDR3 covers 14 residues. From germline, CDR1 is MNHNY and CDR2 SVGAGI (reference sequence). J lost 7 bases, V lost 8 bases, and 10 bases had no gene match. In DNA, the CDR3 is TGTGCCAGCGACGGGGGGGTTATAAGGAATGAGCAGTTCTTC. This gives the protein CASDGGVIRNEQFF.